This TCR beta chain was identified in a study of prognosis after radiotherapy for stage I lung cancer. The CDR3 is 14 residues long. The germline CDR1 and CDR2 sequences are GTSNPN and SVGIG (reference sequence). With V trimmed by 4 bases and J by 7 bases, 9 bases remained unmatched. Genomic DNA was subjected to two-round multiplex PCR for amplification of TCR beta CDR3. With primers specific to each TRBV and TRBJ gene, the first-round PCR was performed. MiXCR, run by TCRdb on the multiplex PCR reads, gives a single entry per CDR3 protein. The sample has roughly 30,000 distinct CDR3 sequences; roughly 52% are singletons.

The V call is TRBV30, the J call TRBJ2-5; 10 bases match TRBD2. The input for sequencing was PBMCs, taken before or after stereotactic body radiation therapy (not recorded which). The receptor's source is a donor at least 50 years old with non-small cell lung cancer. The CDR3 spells CAWTFSGGRGTQYF. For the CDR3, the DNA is TGTGCCTGGACCTTTAGCGGGGGGAGAGGGACCCAGTACTTC.